Shown below are 4 T cell receptor beta chains from a single sample sequenced in a study of blood T cell repertoires in COVID-19. Using immunoSEQ multiplex PCR, the repertoire was profiled, and TCRdb retains in-frame clones only, with some absent. Of about 100,000 clones in the sample, more than 65% were seen once. Specimen: peripheral blood. The receptor source for this set is a man between 65 and 85 years old with active or convalescent COVID-19.

The chain joins TRBV5-1 to TRBJ1-5; 9 positions match TRBD1. Unmatched junction bases numbered 9, after V lost 0 bases and J lost 2 bases. The CDR3 is 18 amino acids. Germline V CDR1 and CDR2: SGHRS, YFSETQ. For the CDR3, the DNA is TGCGCCAGCAGCTTGGAAGACAGGGGGATATATGGCAATCAGCCCCAGCATTTT. It encodes CASSLEDRGIYGNQPQHF.

This clone has more than one count but fewer than ten. V gene TRBV25-1 combines with J gene TRBJ2-2; D is unclear. This CDR3 comprises 17 residues. Trimming cost V 8 bases and J 1 base, with 20 bases left between them. The germline gives CDR1 MGHDK, CDR2 SYGVNS. This CDR3 reads CASSGSLETRNTGELFF. As DNA, the CDR3 is TGTGCCAGCTCCGGAAGCCTCGAGACAAGGAACACCGGGGAGCTGTTTTTT.

The sample holds a few counts of this clone. This chain uses TRBV25-1 with TRBJ2-1; a weak D match, TRBD1 (5 bases). Trimming removed 0 bases at V and 6 bases at J, with 15 bases between. Germline V gives CDR1 MGHDK, CDR2 SYGVNS. This CDR3 spans 16 amino acids. CDR3 bases: TGTGCCAGCAGTGAATATGTTGGGGCAGGTTCCAATGAGCAGTTCTTC. Its protein is CASSEYVGAGSNEQFF. Based on the CDR3 plus reference TRBV25-1 and TRBJ2-1, the full variable domain is EADIYQTPRYLVIGTGKKITLECSQTMGHDKMYWYQQDPGMELHLIHYSYGVNSTEKGDLSSESTVSRIRTEHFPLTLESARPSHTSQYLCASSEYVGAGSNEQFFGPGTRLTVL.

This clone was detected a few times. The CDR3 coding sequence is TGTGCCAGGAAAACTAGTAGCTCCTACGAGCAGTACTTC. It yields the protein CARKTSSSYEQYF. V is TRBV19 and J is TRBJ2-7; TRBD2 is a possible D gene (5 bases). With 9 bases removed from V and 0 bases from J, the gap between germline ends came to 12 bases. The CDR3 spans 13 residues. From germline, CDR1 is LNHDA and CDR2 SQIVND (reference sequence). The variable domain in full, with the rest retrieved from reference TRBV19 and TRBJ2-7, is DGGITQSPKYLFRKEGQNVTLSCEQNLNHDAMYWYRQDPGQGLRLIYYSQIVNDFQKGDIAEGYSVSREKKESFPLTVTSAQKNPTAFYLCARKTSSSYEQYFGPGTRLTVT.